This T cell receptor (beta chain) was observed in a study of PD-L1 blockade in urothelial cancer. In the study overall: Blood was tested 3 weeks (second dose) and 6 weeks into treatment.

Clones were read by immunoSEQ multiplex PCR, and TCRdb kept only the in-frame ones, dropping some. The sample includes roughly 100,000 clones, roughly 90% of them seen just once. The CDR3 totals 16 residues. V was trimmed by 5 bases and J by 5 bases, leaving 20 bases between them. Looked up from germline, CDR1 is SGHVS and CDR2 is FQNEAQ. This clone has a single count. Noted time point: pretreatment peripheral blood. This sequence joins TRBV7-8 and TRBJ2-3, with a possible D match to TRBD2 (6 bases). The receptor was isolated from a woman over 75 with urothelial cancer. The sequences come from PBMCs, collected around atezolizumab (anti-PD-L1) treatment. The CDR3 DNA is TGTGCCAGCAGCCCCTCCGGCGTAGGGAGGCGAGATACGCAGTATTTT. It encodes CASSPSGVGRRDTQYF.